The clone carrying this T cell receptor (beta chain) was counted many times. Its matching antigen is unknown. This sample stems from a study of T cells in Graves' hyperthyroidism and ophthalmopathy. Study-wide points: A 13 V-J signature model discriminated ophthalmopathy versus stable hyperthyroidism.

In germline, CDR1 is SGHAT, CDR2 FQNNGV. The CDR3 sequence is 18 residues long. Trimming took 7 bases from V and 1 from J, leaving 25 bases between them. Amplified regions were TCR beta CDR3 sequences from RNA transcripts. During a first-round RT-PCR of the TCR CDR3, the HTBI primer set was used. TCRdb re-analysed the multiplex PCR reads in MiXCR, keeping a single row per CDR3 protein. Among 130,000 or so distinct CDR3 sequences listed, over 20% were seen once. Diagnoses were established using clinical symptoms, serum thyroxine and TRAb, thyroid ultrasound and orbital computed tomography. Blood was drawn at first hyperthyroidism diagnosis, before any ophthalmopathy symptoms. The authors obtained PBMCs from around 11 ml of fresh peripheral blood.

The source material was blood. The V call is TRBV11-2, the J call TRBJ1-1; D ambiguous. The source of this sequence is a woman between 50 and 59 years old with Graves' hyperthyroidism that later progressed to Graves' ophthalmopathy. CDR3 bases: TGTGCCAGCACCCGATTCCGGGCCTGGGGAACTCAGAACACTGAAGCTTTCTTT. Protein product: CASTRFRAWGTQNTEAFF.